Below, 13 T cell receptor beta chains from the same sample are listed, as sequenced in a study of cytomegalovirus exposure and HLA in healthy donors. Clones were sequenced by immunoSEQ multiplex PCR, and TCRdb holds only the in-frame ones, with some missing. The sample holds 130,000 to 150,000 clones; 88% are singletons and the top ten take 7.5% to 10%. Sequenced material: PBMCs. The receptor source for this set is a woman aged 18-29 years in good health and CMV-seropositive.

The rearrangement joins TRBV7-8 to TRBJ2-7; TRBD2 matches at 14 bases. This CDR3 is built from 15 residues. Germline CDR1 is SGHVS and CDR2 is FQNEAQ. Germline trimming cut 5 bases from V and 3 bases from J; bases unmatched to any gene: 3. CDR3: CASSPGTSGSYEQYF. Written as DNA, the CDR3 is TGTGCCAGCAGCCCCGGGACTAGCGGGAGCTACGAGCAGTACTTC.

V is TRBV2 and J is TRBJ2-3; TRBD2 matches at 8 bases. The CDR3 is made up of 13 amino acids. Germline assignment: CDR1 SNHLY and CDR2 FYNNEI. The V gene end was trimmed by 10 bases and the J gene end by 3 bases; junction bases not matched to a gene: 6. Written as DNA, the CDR3 is TGTGCCACCTTAGCGGGGAAAACAGATACGCAGTATTTT. It specifies CATLAGKTDTQYF.

This clone has only a few counts. The CDR3 DNA is TGCGCCAGCAGCCAACCGGACAGGAATCCAAACACCATATATTTT. Protein: CASSQPDRNPNTIYF. V gene TRBV4-1 combines with J gene TRBJ1-3, with TRBD1 identical over 7 bases. Germline V lookup: CDR1 MGHRA, CDR2 YSYEKL. The CDR3 length is 15 residues. Unmatched junction bases numbered 7, after V lost 2 bases and J lost 6 bases.

This sequence joins TRBV7-9 and TRBJ2-5, with 7 nucleotides matching TRBD1. The CDR3 runs 13 residues. The germline V gene has CDR1 SEHNR and CDR2 FQNEAQ (reference sequence). V dropped 8 bases and J dropped 1; count of bases not matched to a gene: 4. CDR3 region: CASHEGAQETQYF. CDR3 nucleotides: TGTGCCAGCCACGAGGGGGCCCAAGAGACCCAGTACTTC.

This chain links TRBV7-3 with TRBJ1-2; D not certain. The V end was cut by 0 bases, the J end by 8 bases, with 10 bases between. CDR1 and CDR2 (germline): SGHTA, FQGTGA. The CDR3 is 13 amino acids. CDR3 nucleotide sequence: TGTGCCAGCAGCTTAACCGGTTCTTGGGGCTACACCTTC. It specifies CASSLTGSWGYTF.

The chain carries TRBV6-5 and TRBJ2-3, with D possibly being TRBD2 (5 bases). The CDR3 has 15 residues. With 6 bases removed from V and 4 bases from J, the gap between germline ends came to 17 bases. The germline gives CDR1 MNHEY, CDR2 SVGAGI. The CDR3 DNA is TGTGCCAGCAGGAGGACCCTACGGGGTGCAGATACGCAGTATTTT. Encoded protein: CASRRTLRGADTQYF.

J is TRBJ1-1 and V is TRBV5-6; D unresolved. This CDR3 region has 16 residues. Germline lookup yields CDR1 SGHDT and CDR2 YYEEEE. Trimming cost V 2 bases and J 0 bases, with 14 bases left between them. The CDR3 is CASSFGVELMNTEAFF. The CDR3 DNA is TGTGCCAGCAGCTTCGGGGTAGAATTGATGAACACTGAAGCTTTCTTT.

V gene TRBV5-1 combines with J gene TRBJ2-7; possible D gene TRBD2, 5 bases. Germline V gene data show CDR1 as SGHRS and CDR2 as YFSETQ. Trimming shortened V by 4 bases and J by 0 bases, and 20 bases separated the two germline ends. This CDR3 contains 17 residues. CDR3 residues: CASSPEGVTGNSYEQYF. Written as DNA, the CDR3 is TGCGCCAGCAGCCCAGAAGGTGTCACGGGGAACTCCTACGAGCAGTACTTC.

The chain combines TRBV19 with TRBJ2-1; possible D gene TRBD1, 6 bases. Germline CDR1 LNHDA, CDR2 SQIVND (reference sequence). The V gene lost 2 bases and the J gene lost 2 bases, with 7 bases spanning the gap. CDR3 size: 14 residues. The CDR3 reads CASSIWGPYNEQFF. The CDR3 bases are TGTGCCAGTAGTATATGGGGGCCCTACAATGAGCAGTTCTTC. Supplemented by reference TRBV19 and TRBJ2-1, the full variable domain reads DGGITQSPKYLFRKEGQNVTLSCEQNLNHDAMYWYRQDPGQGLRLIYYSQIVNDFQKGDIAEGYSVSREKKESFPLTVTSAQKNPTAFYLCASSIWGPYNEQFFGPGTRLTVL.

V usage is TRBV2 and J usage is TRBJ1-2; TRBD1 is a possible D gene (6 bases). The CDR3 totals 18 residues. From germline, CDR1 is SNHLY and CDR2 FYNNEI. Trimming pared 8 bases from V and 4 bases from J, leaving 29 bases between. CDR3 nucleotides: TGTGCCAGCGGGCTATCAGGACAGTCGAGTTCGGGGAGCTATGGCTACACCTTC. It yields the protein CASGLSGQSSSGSYGYTF.

J is TRBJ1-4 and V is TRBV5-6; TRBD1 matches 8 bases. The CDR3 is 12 amino acids. Per the germline V gene, CDR1 is SGHDT and CDR2 is YYEEEE. Trimming took 4 bases from V and 10 from J; bases not matched to a gene: 3. CDR3 sequence: CASSLQGVKLFF. The CDR3 DNA reads as TGTGCCAGCAGCCTACAGGGGGTAAAACTGTTTTTT.

This clone was seen only once. The genes are TRBV28 and TRBJ2-7; 9 nucleotides line up with TRBD1. This CDR3 region has 14 residues. V lost 5 bases to trimming and J lost 5 bases; unmatched junction nucleotides: 7. From germline, CDR1 is MDHEN and CDR2 SYDVKM. CDR3 loop: CASSPGQGPHEQYF. The CDR3 DNA is TGTGCCAGCAGTCCGGGACAGGGTCCCCACGAGCAGTACTTC.

The gene calls are TRBV29-1 and TRBJ1-1; D is unresolved. V lost 4 bases and J 4 bases, leaving 10 bases between the germline ends. Germline lookup yields CDR1 SQVTM and CDR2 ANQGSEA. This CDR3 contains 12 residues. CDR3 in amino acids: CSVGGGVTEAFF. The CDR3 nucleotides are TGCAGCGTTGGGGGAGGAGTCACTGAAGCTTTCTTT.